The rows below give T cell receptor beta chains drawn from one sample of a study of blood T cell repertoires in COVID-19. The method was immunoSEQ multiplex PCR; TCRdb's version includes in-frame clones alone and lacks a portion of them. Of 90,000 to 120,000 clones in the sample, 84% were seen once. Material: peripheral blood. The receptors here all came from a man aged 55 to 70 with acute or convalescent COVID-19. CDR3s leave out the opening cysteine and the closing phenylalanine or tryptophan. The D gene is left open where the match is weak. Only some rows state a clone size, as once, few, many or a class for expanded clones.

j_call v_call d_call clone_size cdr3_aa
TRBJ1-3 TRBV30 TRBD1 NA ASGMTGAGNTIY
TRBJ1-4 TRBV14 TRBD1 once ASSPGPWTGQKLF
TRBJ1-6 TRBV11-2 TRBD1 once ASSLAGTANSPLH
TRBJ1-2 TRBV3-1/TRBV3-2 NA NA ASSRRGDGYT
TRBJ1-5 TRBV4-1 NA once ASSQVDGDQPQH
TRBJ2-7 TRBV6-6 TRBD1 NA ASSPSGQGRASYEQY
TRBJ2-3 TRBV11-3 NA few ASSRRRGEGDTQY
TRBJ1-1 TRBV5-5 TRBD1 NA ASSWGTGEAF
TRBJ1-6 TRBV4-2 NA NA ASSQEGQFNSPLH
TRBJ1-1 TRBV10-3 NA NA AISKHVNTEAF
TRBJ2-7 TRBV28 TRBD1 NA ASSFPPHRGTFYEQY
TRBJ2-7 TRBV4-1 NA NA ASSQDQSAGEQY
TRBJ1-1 TRBV9 NA NA ASSVESRTEAF
TRBJ1-5 TRBV30 TRBD1 NA AWSGTGEAPQH
TRBJ2-3 TRBV29-1 TRBD2 NA SGASGRDLSDTQY
TRBJ1-2 TRBV19 NA NA ASSIGSEGYGYT
TRBJ2-1 TRBV14 TRBD2 NA ASSQEGGRVNEQF
TRBJ2-2 TRBV4-2 TRBD2 NA ASSRPGLAVPGELF
TRBJ1-3 TRBV7-2 NA once ASSLGQGGGNTIY
TRBJ1-1 TRBV7-8 NA NA ASTRLDLNTEAF
TRBJ1-1 TRBV5-1 TRBD1 NA ASSPGQGRVAF
TRBJ2-6 TRBV5-1 NA NA ASSTGPGANVLT
TRBJ2-2 TRBV7-2 NA NA ASSLDDRQTGELF
TRBJ1-1 TRBV6-5 NA NA ASKKRGTEAF
TRBJ2-3 TRBV7-2 NA NA ASSLVGGGSTDTQY
TRBJ1-1 TRBV6-5 TRBD1 NA ASRTGLNTEAF
TRBJ2-1 TRBV29-1 NA NA SARMAQAPPL
TRBJ1-2 TRBV24-1 NA NA ATSDPRVRGYT
TRBJ2-1 TRBV6-2/TRBV6-3 TRBD1 NA ASSSGQGRNEQF
TRBJ2-5 TRBV10-3 TRBD2 NA AISESIAGGGETQY
TRBJ1-4 TRBV3-1/TRBV3-2 NA NA ASSRTAVNEKLF
TRBJ1-6 TRBV18 TRBD1 NA ASSPDRGQSPLH
TRBJ2-7 TRBV5-1 NA many ASSLNQGSTYEQY
TRBJ2-3 TRBV5-1 NA NA ASSLERGSSTDTQY
TRBJ2-1 TRBV7-9 NA once ASSDNSWNEQF
TRBJ1-6 TRBV9 NA few ASSGRAGAYNSPLH
TRBJ1-2 TRBV18 TRBD1 once ASSPSLGGQGSYGYT
TRBJ2-3 TRBV29-1 TRBD2 NA SVEVAGGVTQY
TRBJ1-1 TRBV29-1 TRBD1 NA SAGTGMNTEAF
TRBJ1-5 TRBV6-7 TRBD1 NA ARDRINQPQH
TRBJ2-1 TRBV29-1 TRBD1 NA SAGTVYNEQF